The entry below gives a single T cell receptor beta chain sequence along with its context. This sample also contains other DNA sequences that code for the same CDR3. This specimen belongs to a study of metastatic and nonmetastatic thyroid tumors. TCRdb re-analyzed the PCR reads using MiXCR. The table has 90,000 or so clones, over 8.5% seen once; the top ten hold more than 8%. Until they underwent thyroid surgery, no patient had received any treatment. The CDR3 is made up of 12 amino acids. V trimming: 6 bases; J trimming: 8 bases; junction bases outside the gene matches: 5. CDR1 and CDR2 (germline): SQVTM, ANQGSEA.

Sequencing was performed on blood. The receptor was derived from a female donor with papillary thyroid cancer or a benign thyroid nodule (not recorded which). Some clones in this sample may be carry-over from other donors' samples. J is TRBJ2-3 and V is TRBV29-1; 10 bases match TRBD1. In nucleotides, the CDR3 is TGCAGCGTAGGGACAGGGGAAAGTACGCAGTATTTT. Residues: CSVGTGESTQYF.